The T cell receptor (beta chain) described here comes from a study of blood T cell repertoires in COVID-19. Across the whole study: Samples of COVID-19 (acute and convalescent) were obtained from the United States, Italy and Spain. PBMCs, B-cell-depleted T cells, or T cells were the source of the cDNA or gDNA that made up the material.

This CDR3 is built from 13 residues. Germline V CDR1 and CDR2: PRHDT, FYEKMQ (reference sequence). Trimming shortened V by 3 bases and J by 4 bases, and 9 bases separated the two germline ends. Per the study methods: Nucleated cell counts were estimated from reference gene primer amplification. Assay: immunoSEQ multiplex PCR; the TCRdb copy retains only in-frame clones and omits some. Clone size and the V and J calls come from that table; the DNA yielded D and trimming. The table has about 230,000 clones, 65% to 85% seen once. Sequenced: peripheral blood. The chain links TRBV13 to TRBJ2-5; D is perhaps TRBD2 (5 bases). The receptor's source is a man in his fifties with active or convalescent COVID-19. CDR3: CASSFSSSETQYF. The CDR3 coding sequence is TGTGCCAGCAGCTTCTCTAGCTCAGAGACCCAGTACTTC.